The entry below describes one T cell receptor (beta chain). What it recognizes is unknown. The data were obtained in a study of CD8 T cells in Susac syndrome. Study-wide findings and caveats: The study's TCR sequencing and HLA analysis covered a relatively small number of individuals, and the study acknowledged this.

Random hexamers primed reverse transcription of roughly 0.45 to 1 ug RNA. The amplification used immunoSEQ multiplex PCR on TCR beta CDR3; it spanned 54 Vbeta and 13 Jbeta. TCRdb itself ran the immunoSEQ multiplex PCR reads through MiXCR, one entry per CDR3 protein. The sample has roughly 150,000 distinct CDR3 sequences, nearly 97% seen once. Peripheral blood CD8+ and CD4+ T cells were profiled by TCR beta sequencing. TEMRA cells were FACS-enriched, unlike CD8+ and CD4+ T cells, which were negatively isolated. The sequence was obtained from a human donor with multiple sclerosis. Sequenced sample: CD8+ T cells from PBMCs.

The CDR3 DNA reads as TGCAGTGCTAGAGTCGCCCTCCGTTCCCTGGACTCCTACAATGAGCAGTTCTTC. This gives the protein CSARVALRSLDSYNEQFF. This rearrangement joins TRBV20-1 to TRBJ2-1, with no clear D. The CDR3 has 18 residues. V lost 1 base, J lost 0 bases, and 19 bases lay in between. CDR1 and CDR2 from the germline V gene are DFQATT and SNEGSKA (reference sequence).